These T cell receptor beta chains were read from a single sample in a study of T cell responses to AZD1222 COVID-19 vaccine. The data were produced by immunoSEQ multiplex PCR, yet TCRdb's version contains in-frame clones alone and is incomplete. The table records about 120,000 clones, roughly nine tenths of them present only once. The sequences come from peripheral blood, collected on day 0 of AZD1222 vaccination. The receptors originated from an adult in good health. The CDR3 runs from the conserved cysteine through the conserved F or W. Fields, in order: V gene, clone size, CDR3 length, D gene, J gene, CDR3 DNA, CDR3 protein. D genes are given only for firm matches. Only part of the rows carry a size: once, few, many, or a class if the clone is expanded.

>TRBV18|once|11|NA|TRBJ1-1
TGTGCCAGCTCAACCACTTCAGAAGCTTTCTTT
CASSTTSEAFF
>TRBV23-1|NA|15|TRBD1|TRBJ1-3
TGCGCCAGCAGTCCGGGGACAGGCTCTGGAAACACCATATATTTT
CASSPGTGSGNTIYF
>TRBV19|NA|14|NA|TRBJ2-7
TGTGCCAGTAGTCCTGGATCGGACACCTACGAGCAGTACTTC
CASSPGSDTYEQYF
>TRBV20-1|NA|15|TRBD2|TRBJ2-1
TGCAGTGCTAGTAGCGGGAGGGCCGGGGGCAATGAGCAGTTCTTC
CSASSGRAGGNEQFF
>TRBV4-2|NA|17|TRBD1|TRBJ2-7
TGTGCCAGCAGCCAAGAGACAGGGGGTATGTTATCCTACGAGCAGTACTTC
CASSQETGGMLSYEQYF
>TRBV28|NA|15|NA|TRBJ1-1
TGTGCCAGCAGTTTCTTCGGGACAAAAGGGACTGAAGCTTTCTTT
CASSFFGTKGTEAFF
>TRBV7-9|NA|13|NA|TRBJ1-1
TGTGCCAGCAGCCCGAGGGGGAGAACTGAAGCTTTCTTT
CASSPRGRTEAFF
>TRBV3-1/TRBV3-2|NA|18|NA|TRBJ2-5
TGTGCCAGCAGCCAAGGAAGGGTTGGGGGGTGGACCCAAGAGACCCAGTACTTC
CASSQGRVGGWTQETQYF
>TRBV6-1|NA|14|NA|TRBJ1-6
TGTGCCAGCAGTGAAAGGCAGGCCAATTCACCCCTCCACTTT
CASSERQANSPLHF
>TRBV28|NA|14|NA|TRBJ1-2
TGTGCCAGCAGTTTGCTGGGAAGTTGGGATGGCTACACCTTC
CASSLLGSWDGYTF
>TRBV10-2|NA|13|NA|TRBJ2-5
TGCGCCAGCAGGGTAGGGGGGCAAGAGACCCAGTACTTC
CASRVGGQETQYF
>TRBV5-1|NA|16|TRBD1|TRBJ2-7
TGCGCCAGCAGCTTGTACCCACAGGGGTCCTCCTACGAGCAGTACTTC
CASSLYPQGSSYEQYF
>TRBV28|NA|11|NA|TRBJ1-1
TGTGCCAGCAGTCTTGGGCGGCGCGCTTTCTTT
CASSLGRRAFF